The 4 T cell receptor beta chains in this list originate from one sample, sequenced in a study of control samples from healthy donors and cancer patients. Produced via immunoSEQ multiplex PCR; TCRdb's table is partial and in-frame only. The sample yields 80,000 to 100,000 clones, around 88% seen once. Sequenced sample: blood. The receptor set was obtained from a man aged 30 to 45 in good health.

The chain couples TRBV7-3 to TRBJ1-5, with D unclear. The CDR3 covers 17 residues. Between the trimmed V and J ends, which lost 3 bases and 3 bases, there was a span of 18 bases. Germline assignment: CDR1 SGHTA and CDR2 FQGTGA. Here the CDR3 reads CASSFGSATGVNQPQHF. DNA of the CDR3: TGTGCCAGCAGCTTCGGAAGCGCGACGGGCGTCAATCAGCCCCAGCATTTT.

This sequence joins TRBV7-8 and TRBJ2-7; 8 positions match TRBD1. The V gene end was trimmed by 5 bases and the J gene end by 5 bases; junction bases not matched to a gene: 11. Germline assignment: CDR1 SGHVS and CDR2 FQNEAQ. This CDR3 contains 15 residues. The CDR3 is CASSPADRENHEQYF. The CDR3 nucleotides are TGTGCCAGCAGCCCCGCGGACAGGGAGAACCACGAGCAGTACTTC.

The rearrangement joins TRBV27 to TRBJ1-1, with TRBD1 identical over 9 bases. The CDR3 loop spans 16 amino acids. V was clipped by 10 bases and J by 6 bases; unmatched bases: 18. From germline, CDR1 is MNHEY and CDR2 SMNVEV (reference sequence). This CDR3 is CATNKYPGQGGPEAFF. The CDR3 region has the DNA TGTGCCACCAATAAATACCCGGGACAGGGTGGACCTGAAGCTTTCTTT.

The chain is built from TRBV2 and TRBJ1-5, with 7 nucleotides matching TRBD1. Germline CDR1 and CDR2: SNHLY and FYNNEI. V shed 4 bases and J 3 bases; nucleotides not matched to a gene: 6. This CDR3 spans 15 amino acids. The CDR3 region is CASSGQGGNNQPQHF. The CDR3 coding sequence is TGTGCCAGCAGTGGACAGGGAGGGAACAATCAGCCCCAGCATTTT. The whole variable domain, filled in from reference TRBV2 and TRBJ1-5, reads EPEVTQTPSHQVTQMGQEVILRCVPISNHLYFYWYRQILGQKVEFLVSFYNNEISEKSEIFDDQFSVERPDGSNFTLKIRSTKLEDSAMYFCASSGQGGNNQPQHFGDGTRLSIL.